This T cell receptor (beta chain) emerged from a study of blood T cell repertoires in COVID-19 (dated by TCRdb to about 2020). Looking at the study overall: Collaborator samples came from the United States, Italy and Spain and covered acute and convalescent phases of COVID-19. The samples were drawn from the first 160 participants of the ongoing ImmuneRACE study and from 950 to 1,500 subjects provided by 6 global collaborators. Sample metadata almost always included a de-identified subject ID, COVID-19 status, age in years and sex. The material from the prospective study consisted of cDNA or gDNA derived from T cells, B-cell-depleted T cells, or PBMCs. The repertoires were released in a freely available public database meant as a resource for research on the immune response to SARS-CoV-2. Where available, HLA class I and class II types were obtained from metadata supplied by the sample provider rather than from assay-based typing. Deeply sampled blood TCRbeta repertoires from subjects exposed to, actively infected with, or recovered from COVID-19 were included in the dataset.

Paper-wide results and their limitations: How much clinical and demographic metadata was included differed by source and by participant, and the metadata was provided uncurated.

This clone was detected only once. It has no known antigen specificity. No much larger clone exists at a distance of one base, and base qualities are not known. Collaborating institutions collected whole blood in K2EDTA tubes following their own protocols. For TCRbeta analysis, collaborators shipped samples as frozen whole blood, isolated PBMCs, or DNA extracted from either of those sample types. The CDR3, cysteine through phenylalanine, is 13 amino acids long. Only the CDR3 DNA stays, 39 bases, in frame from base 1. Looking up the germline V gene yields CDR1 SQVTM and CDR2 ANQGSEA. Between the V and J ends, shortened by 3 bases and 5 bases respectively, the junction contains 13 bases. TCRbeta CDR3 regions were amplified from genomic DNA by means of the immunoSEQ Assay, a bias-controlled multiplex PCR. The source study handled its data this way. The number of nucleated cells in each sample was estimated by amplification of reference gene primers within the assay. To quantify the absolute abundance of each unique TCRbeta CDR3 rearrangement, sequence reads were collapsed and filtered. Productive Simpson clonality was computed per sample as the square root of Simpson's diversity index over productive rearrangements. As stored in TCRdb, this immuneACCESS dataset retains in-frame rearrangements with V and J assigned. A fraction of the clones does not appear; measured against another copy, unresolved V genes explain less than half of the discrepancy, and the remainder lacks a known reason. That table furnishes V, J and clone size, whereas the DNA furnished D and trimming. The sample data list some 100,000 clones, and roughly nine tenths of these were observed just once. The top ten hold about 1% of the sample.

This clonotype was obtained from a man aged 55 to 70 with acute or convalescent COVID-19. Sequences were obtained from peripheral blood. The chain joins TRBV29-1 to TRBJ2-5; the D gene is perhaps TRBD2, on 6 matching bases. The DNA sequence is TGCAGCGTTGAGGTCGGGAGAGGTGAGACCCAGTACTTC. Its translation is CSVEVGRGETQYF.